The 24 T cell receptor beta chains reported below all come from one sample, sequenced in a study of T-cell memory formation after mild COVID-19. TCRdb redid the calling of the 5' RACE reads with MiXCR, one entry per CDR3 protein. Among a few hundred thousand distinct CDR3 sequences listed, roughly 19% were seen once. The sequencing input was PBMCs or a T cell subset sorted from them (not recorded which). The origin of the receptors is a man younger than 35 who had mild COVID-19 (a few samples of this study predate the infection). Cell type and time point are not known.

This clonotype was recorded at least ten times. The chain recombines TRBV29-1 with TRBJ2-5; 8 nucleotides align to TRBD1. The CDR3 extends over 12 amino acids. Trimming at V came to 3 bases and at J to 4 bases, leaving 1 base not matched to a gene. Germline lookup yields CDR1 SQVTM and CDR2 ANQGSEA. The CDR3: CSVDGQGETQYF. The CDR3 nucleotides are TGCAGCGTTGATGGACAGGGAGAGACCCAGTACTTC.

This clonotype has only a few counts. One junction end does not reproduce the germline sequence, and a read error may be involved. V is TRBV5-1 and J is TRBJ2-7; 8 nucleotides agree with TRBD1. Germline V gene data show CDR1 as SGHRS and CDR2 as YFSETQ. CDR3 length: 14 residues. CDR3 DNA: TGCGCCAGCAGCCCCTCTTCCACGGACCCGACAGGGGACTTC. This gives the protein CASSPSSTDPTGDF.

Only a few counts were recorded for this clonotype. This chain links TRBV11-2 with TRBJ1-1; no clear D. The germline V and J ends were trimmed by 1 base and 3 bases, with 6 bases remaining between them. Germline assignment: CDR1 SGHAT and CDR2 FQNNGV. The CDR3 has 13 amino acids. CDR3 loop: CASSLGSYTEAFF. The CDR3 DNA follows: TGTGCCAGCAGCTTAGGGTCATACACTGAAGCTTTCTTT.

This clonotype showed up just a few times. The genes are TRBV29-1 and TRBJ2-1; 7 bases line up with TRBD1. This CDR3 has 12 residues. The V and J ends lost 6 bases and 9 bases, in that order; junction bases with no gene match: 8. Germline CDR1 reads SQVTM; CDR2 reads ANQGSEA. The CDR3 region has the DNA TGCAGCGTCGGACAGGCGAGGGGTGAGCAGTTCTTC. Amino acids: CSVGQARGEQFF.

This clonotype has just a few counts. The chain combines TRBV4-2 with TRBJ1-2; TRBD1 might be the D (6 bases). Trimming left V 4 bases short and J 0 bases short, with 15 bases between. Germline lookup yields CDR1 LGHNA and CDR2 YNFKEQ. The CDR3 sequence is 16 residues long. CDR3 protein: CASSPRDTGANYGYTF. CDR3 sequence (DNA): TGTGCCAGCAGCCCTCGGGACACCGGAGCTAACTATGGCTACACCTTC.

This clonotype was found many times. CDR3 nucleotide sequence: TGCGCCAGCAGCCCACGCCGGACCGACAATGAGCAGTTCTTC. It is translated as CASSPRRTDNEQFF. This rearrangement joins TRBV4-1 to TRBJ2-1, with D hard to call. The length of the CDR3 is 14 residues. Trimming took off 4 bases at V and 5 bases at J, with 12 bases between the two ends. Germline V gene lookup returns CDR1 MGHRA and CDR2 YSYEKL.

The chain joins TRBV15 to TRBJ1-3, with TRBD1 as a possible D gene (6 bases). Trimming removed 3 bases from V and 4 bases from J, with 10 bases in between. Germline V gene sequence: CDR1 LNHNV, CDR2 YYDKDF (reference sequence). This CDR3 is built from 14 residues. The CDR3 is CATSSGGVGNTIYF. CDR3 DNA: TGTGCCACCAGCAGTGGGGGCGTGGGAAACACCATATATTTT.

This clonotype occurred a few times. The DNA of the CDR3 is TGTGCCACCGTTGGCAGCGGGGGGGCCTACGAGCAGTACTTC. Translated, it gives CATVGSGGAYEQYF. The chain couples TRBV10-3 to TRBJ2-7; TRBD2 aligns across 10 bases. Trimming cost V 10 bases and J 2 bases; bases outside gene matches: 8. Germline loops: CDR1 ENHRY, CDR2 SYGVKD. The CDR3 contains 14 residues.

This clonotype was observed a few times. J is TRBJ2-3 and V is TRBV6-2 or TRBV6-3; 11 bases are a match to TRBD2. CDR3 length equals 18 residues. Unmatched junction bases numbered 12, after V lost 7 bases and J lost 0 bases. Per germline, CDR1 MNHEY and CDR2 SVGEGT. The CDR3 region is CASTERLAGGTSTDTQYF. CDR3 DNA sequence: TGTGCCAGCACCGAGCGGCTAGCGGGGGGAACTAGCACAGATACGCAGTATTTT.

The table lists this clonotype with a few counts. The rearrangement uses TRBV7-2 and TRBJ2-5; 7 bases fit TRBD2. This CDR3 comprises 14 residues. Per germline, CDR1 SGHTA and CDR2 FQGNSA. V shed 2 bases and J 5 bases; nucleotides not matched to a gene: 5. Here the CDR3 DNA reads TGTGCCAGCAGCTTAAGGCGGGGAGGGGAGACCCAGTACTTC. It yields the protein CASSLRRGGETQYF.

The DNA for the CDR3 is TGTGCCAGCAGGAGCTCCACAGGCGTTTCGGGCTACACCTTC. Amino acids: CASRSSTGVSGYTF. The rearrangement uses TRBV6-5 and TRBJ1-2, with D possibly TRBD1 on 5 matching bases. This CDR3 is 14 amino acids long. The V end lost 6 bases, the J end lost 8 bases, and 19 bases lay between the germline ends. CDR1 and CDR2 (germline): MNHEY, SVGAGI.

The chain recombines TRBV4-1 with TRBJ2-7, with D possibly matching TRBD2 (6 bases). The V end lost 4 bases, the J end lost 2 bases, and 15 bases lay between the germline ends. The germline V gene has CDR1 MGHRA and CDR2 YSYEKL. The CDR3 sequence is 15 residues long. CDR3 nucleotide sequence: TGCGCCAGCAGCCGCCTGGAGGGTATCCCCTACGAGCAGTACTTC. This translates into CASSRLEGIPYEQYF.

A few counts support this clonotype. This chain uses TRBV2 with TRBJ1-5; 10 positions match TRBD1. The junction had 4 bases not matched to a gene; V was cut back by 6 bases and J by 2 bases. This CDR3 contains 15 residues. Germline V gene lookup returns CDR1 SNHLY and CDR2 FYNNEI. The CDR3 nucleotides read TGTGCCAGCAGACCCGGGACAGGGGGCAATCAGCCCCAGCATTTT. Residues: CASRPGTGGNQPQHF.

In this sample, this clonotype turned up a few times. The genes are TRBV7-2 and TRBJ1-3; 7 bases line up with TRBD1. CDR1 and CDR2 from the germline V gene are SGHTA and FQGNSA. The length of the CDR3 is 13 residues. The ends lost 10 bases at V and 0 bases at J; junction bases unmatched: 3. CDR3 residues: CAIRDSSGNTIYF. CDR3 nucleotide sequence: TGTGCCATCAGGGACAGCTCTGGAAACACCATATATTTT.

This clonotype was found a few times. This chain connects TRBV6-1 to TRBJ2-7, with D possibly matching TRBD1 (5 bases). This CDR3 has 13 residues. The ends were cut back, 3 bases at V and 2 bases at J, with 8 bases in the middle. Per the germline V gene, CDR1 is MNHNS and CDR2 is SASEGT. The CDR3 here is CASSDWGPYEQYV. As DNA, the CDR3 is TGTGCCAGCAGTGATTGGGGCCCCTACGAGCAGTACGTC.

The chain carries TRBV12-3 or TRBV12-4 and TRBJ2-2; 11 nucleotides agree with TRBD2. Unmatched junction bases numbered 14, after V lost 6 bases and J lost 8 bases. This CDR3 spans 17 amino acids. The CDR3 here is CASSQPVAGGPVGELFF. The CDR3 DNA sequence: TGTGCCAGCAGCCAACCCGTAGCGGGGGGGCCGGTTGGGGAGCTGTTTTTT.

The J gene is TRBJ1-4, the V gene TRBV6-5; TRBD1 matches at 9 bases. Germline trimming cut 10 bases from V and 8 bases from J; bases unmatched to any gene: 5. The CDR3 covers 12 residues. Per the germline V gene, CDR1 is MNHEY and CDR2 is SVGAGI. CDR3 nucleotide sequence: TGTGCCACCAAAACAGGGGGCGAAAAACTGTTTTTT. Translating gives CATKTGGEKLFF.

This chain uses TRBV20-1 with TRBJ2-3, with no clear D. From germline, CDR1 is DFQATT and CDR2 SNEGSKA (reference sequence). The CDR3 consists of 13 residues. With 0 bases removed from V and 6 bases from J, the gap between germline ends came to 10 bases. The CDR3 reads CSAREASLDTQYF. The CDR3 region has the DNA TGCAGTGCTAGAGAGGCCAGCCTGGATACGCAGTATTTT.

This clonotype was counted only a few times. The chain couples TRBV4-3 to TRBJ2-7, with 11 bases matching TRBD2. Germline V CDR1 and CDR2: LGHNA, YSLEER. The CDR3 extends over 16 amino acids. Losses at the gene ends were 3 bases for V and 1 base for J; bases not matched to a gene: 5. The CDR3 region is CASSHLGTSGSYEQYF. CDR3 bases: TGCGCCAGCAGCCACCTTGGGACTAGCGGATCCTACGAGCAGTACTTC.

There are many counts of this clonotype. This rearrangement joins TRBV20-1 to TRBJ2-5, with D possibly matching TRBD1 (6 bases). Trimming cost V 7 bases and J 0 bases, with 12 bases left between them. The V gene's germline CDR1 is DFQATT and CDR2 SNEGSKA (reference sequence). The length of the CDR3 is 13 residues. CDR3 residues: CSVIRQDQETQYF. The CDR3 DNA sequence: TGCAGTGTCATCAGACAGGACCAAGAGACCCAGTACTTC.

CDR3 nucleotides: TGTGCCAGCAGTTACAGGGGGACAGCTTTCTTT. Translated, it gives CASSYRGTAFF. The chain couples TRBV6-1 to TRBJ1-1, with 8 bases identical to TRBD1. From germline, CDR1 is MNHNS and CDR2 SASEGT. CDR3 length equals 11 residues. V shed 5 bases and J 10 bases; nucleotides not matched to a gene: 3.

This chain joins TRBV12-3 or TRBV12-4 and TRBJ2-5; TRBD1 agrees at 7 bases. The V and J ends lost 4 bases and 11 bases, in that order; junction bases with no gene match: 4. CDR3 length: 11 amino acids. CDR3 bases: TGTGCCAGCAGTTCAGCAGGGGGACAGTACTTC. Translating it yields CASSSAGGQYF.

This clonotype was found a few times. This rearrangement joins TRBV6-2 or TRBV6-3 to TRBJ2-7, with D possibly being TRBD2 (6 bases). V was clipped by 5 bases and J by 5 bases, with 16 bases between them. Germline V gene lookup returns CDR1 MNHEY and CDR2 SVGEGT. The CDR3 consists of 14 residues. This chain's CDR3 is CASSGRPHSNEQYF. In DNA, the CDR3 is TGTGCCAGCAGTGGGAGGCCTCACTCGAACGAGCAGTACTTC.

This chain links TRBV6-6 with TRBJ2-3; the D is unclear. The germline V gene encodes CDR1 MNHNY and CDR2 SVGAGI (reference sequence). The CDR3 sequence is 17 residues long. The V and J ends lost 8 bases and 2 bases respectively, with 23 bases between them. CDR3 DNA sequence: TGTGCCAGCGATACGGAGTCCAGGCGCAACTACACAGATACGCAGTATTTT. Its translation is CASDTESRRNYTDTQYF.